These 21 T cell receptor beta chains originate from one sample sequenced in a study of neoadjuvant anti-PD-1 for oral cavity cancer. Regarding time point: after neoadjuvant nivolumab, at surgical resection. Repertoires were generated with immunoSEQ multiplex PCR, while TCRdb's copy carries only in-frame clones and drops some. The sample comprises some 14,000 clones, around three quarters of which are singletons, and over 2% rests with the top ten. This specimen was PBMCs, taken after nivolumab (anti-PD-1) treatment. Receptors were obtained from a person aged 35-80 years with oral cavity squamous cell carcinoma.

This clone has more than one count but fewer than ten. The J gene is TRBJ1-1, the V gene TRBV27; D remains unclear. CDR1 MNHEY and CDR2 SMNVEV come from the germline V gene (reference sequence). V was trimmed by 2 bases and J by 1 base, leaving 8 bases between them. This CDR3 comprises 14 residues. The chain's CDR3 is CASSLGRTNTEAFF. CDR3 in DNA: TGTGCCAGCAGTTTAGGGCGAACGAACACTGAAGCTTTCTTT.

V is TRBV19 and J is TRBJ2-7, with 7 bases identical to TRBD1. This CDR3 is 13 amino acids long. With 5 bases clipped from V and 4 bases from J, the junction kept 5 bases outside the gene matches. CDR1 LNHDA and CDR2 SQIVND come from the germline V gene (reference sequence). Here the CDR3 reads CASSRQGSYEQYF. The CDR3 coding sequence is TGTGCCAGTAGTCGACAGGGCTCTTACGAGCAGTACTTC. Drawing the rest from reference TRBV19 and TRBJ2-7, the complete variable domain is DGGITQSPKYLFRKEGQNVTLSCEQNLNHDAMYWYRQDPGQGLRLIYYSQIVNDFQKGDIAEGYSVSREKKESFPLTVTSAQKNPTAFYLCASSRQGSYEQYFGPGTRLTVT.

V is TRBV11-2 and J is TRBJ1-1; unclear D gene. The CDR3 sequence is 13 residues long. V was clipped by 5 bases and J by 1 base, with 8 bases between them. Germline lookup yields CDR1 SGHAT and CDR2 FQNNGV. CDR3 sequence: CASSVLGNTEAFF. CDR3 DNA sequence: TGTGCCAGCAGCGTATTAGGGAACACTGAAGCTTTCTTT.

The genes are TRBV7-9 and TRBJ2-1; 10 bases match TRBD1. CDR3 length equals 15 residues. V dropped 2 bases and J dropped 8; count of bases not matched to a gene: 6. The germline gives CDR1 SEHNR, CDR2 FQNEAQ (reference sequence). The chain's CDR3 is CASSLLSTGGYEQFF. The CDR3 region has the DNA TGTGCCAGCAGCTTACTGTCGACAGGGGGCTATGAGCAGTTCTTC.

Only one count was recorded for this clone. The germline gene is not matched at one end of the junction; a read error may be the cause. The V gene is TRBV20-1, the J gene TRBJ1-2; tentative D call: TRBD1 (5 bases). Per the germline V gene, CDR1 is DFQATT and CDR2 is SNEGSKA (reference sequence). The CDR3 consists of 9 residues. The CDR3 nucleotides read TGCAGTGCTGACCCGGGACTGGCCTTC. Translating it yields CSADPGLAF.

This clone was seen only once. J is TRBJ2-7 and V is TRBV7-6, with TRBD1 matching 11 bases. The CDR3 has 18 amino acids. The germline V gene has CDR1 SGHVS and CDR2 FNYEAQ. V trimming: 5 bases; J trimming: 5 bases; junction bases outside the gene matches: 17. The CDR3 coding sequence is TGTGCCAGCAGCCCCCGCCCCGGGACAGGGGGAGATAAGAACGAGCAGTACTTC. It codes for CASSPRPGTGGDKNEQYF.

The chain links TRBV7-9 to TRBJ1-2; D gene ambiguous. Per the germline V gene, CDR1 is SEHNR and CDR2 is FQNEAQ (reference sequence). This CDR3 has 13 amino acids. V was trimmed by 4 bases and J by 4 bases, leaving 10 bases between them. CDR3 in DNA: TGTGCCAGCAGCTACGGACCCTTCTATGGCTACACCTTC. Its protein product is CASSYGPFYGYTF.

The sample holds a few counts of this clone. The chain links TRBV4-2 to TRBJ1-2; 7 bases are shared with TRBD1. V was pared by 0 bases and J by 2 bases, with 6 bases of the junction left unmatched. Germline V gene sequence: CDR1 LGHNA, CDR2 YNFKEQ. CDR3 length: 16 amino acids. CDR3: CASSQDLTGENYGYTF. CDR3 in DNA: TGTGCCAGCAGCCAAGATCTCACAGGGGAAAACTATGGCTACACCTTC.

This chain links TRBV5-4 with TRBJ1-2; 8 nucleotides line up with TRBD1. V was pared by 4 bases and J by 4 bases, with 6 bases of the junction left unmatched. Germline assignment: CDR1 SGHNT and CDR2 YYREEE (reference sequence). This CDR3 spans 14 amino acids. The CDR3 region has the DNA TGTGCCAGCAGCCGGATGACAGGGGCCTATGGCTACACCTTC. Translated: CASSRMTGAYGYTF. The full variable domain, in which reference TRBV5-4 and TRBJ1-2 provide the parts outside the CDR3, is ETGVTQSPTHLIKTRGQQVTLRCSSQSGHNTVSWYQQALGQGPQFIFQYYREEENGRGNFPPRFSGLQFPNYSSELNVNALELDDSALYLCASSRMTGAYGYTFGSGTRLTVV.

The rearrangement joins TRBV11-2 to TRBJ2-3, with 8 bases aligning to TRBD2. Trimming at V came to 1 base and at J to 0 bases, leaving 6 bases not matched to a gene. This CDR3 has 17 residues. CDR1 SGHAT and CDR2 FQNNGV come from the germline V gene. CDR3: CASSLVFSGDSTDTQYF. The CDR3 DNA is TGTGCCAGCAGCTTAGTATTTAGCGGGGACAGCACAGATACGCAGTATTTT.

This clone was seen more than once but under ten times. This chain joins TRBV6-5 and TRBJ1-1; tentatively, D is TRBD1 (5 bases). This CDR3 region has 15 residues. V was trimmed by 3 bases and J by 1 base, leaving 12 bases between them. CDR1 and CDR2 (germline): MNHEY, SVGAGI. CDR3 DNA sequence: TGTGCCAGCAGTTATTGGGGCACCCCGAACACTGAAGCTTTCTTT. As protein: CASSYWGTPNTEAFF.

The CDR3 sequence is CASRKIGGRNEQFF. The CDR3 DNA reads as TGTGCCAGCAGGAAGATCGGGGGGCGGAATGAGCAGTTCTTC. V gene TRBV13 combines with J gene TRBJ2-1; TRBD2 is a possible D gene (7 bases). This CDR3 is 14 amino acids long. Between the trimmed V and J ends, which lost 6 bases and 7 bases, there was a span of 16 bases. Germline loops: CDR1 PRHDT, CDR2 FYEKMQ (reference sequence).

The J gene is TRBJ1-1, the V gene TRBV6-6; no reliable D call. V lost 7 bases and J lost 2, with 14 bases in between. The germline CDR1 and CDR2 sequences are MNHNY and SVGAGI (reference sequence). The CDR3 runs to 14 residues. CDR3 DNA: TGTGCCAGCAAAAAAGGTCAGCTAAACACTGAAGCTTTCTTT. Amino acid sequence: CASKKGQLNTEAFF.

V gene TRBV5-5 combines with J gene TRBJ1-5; TRBD1 is a possible D gene (5 bases). V lost 4 bases, J lost 4 bases, and 15 bases lay in between. Germline-derived CDR1 and CDR2 are SGHKS and YYEKEE (reference sequence). This CDR3 is 15 amino acids long. DNA of the CDR3: TGTGCCAGCAGCGCCCTAAGGGGAGTAAATCAGCCCCAGCATTTT. It encodes CASSALRGVNQPQHF.

The chain is built from TRBV7-9 and TRBJ2-2; 7 bases line up with TRBD2. Germline V lookup: CDR1 SEHNR, CDR2 FQNEAQ (reference sequence). This CDR3 contains 15 residues. With 1 base clipped from V and 6 bases from J, the junction kept 5 bases outside the gene matches. The CDR3 is CASSLGPGGAGELFF. Written as DNA, the CDR3 is TGTGCCAGCAGCTTAGGTCCGGGAGGCGCCGGGGAGCTGTTTTTT. The variable domain in full, with the rest retrieved from reference TRBV7-9 and TRBJ2-2, is DTGVSQNPRHKITKRGQNVTFRCDPISEHNRLYWYRQTLGQGPEFLTYFQNEAQLEKSRLLSDRFSAERPKGSFSTLEIQRTEQGDSAMYLCASSLGPGGAGELFFGEGSRLTVL.

The rearrangement links TRBV7-2 to TRBJ1-1; 8 bases are a match to TRBD1. Per germline, CDR1 SGHTA and CDR2 FQGNSA. Unmatched junction bases numbered 4, after V lost 1 base and J lost 0 bases. This CDR3 is 16 amino acids long. CDR3 amino acids: CASSLGTGRMNTEAFF. The CDR3 nucleotides are TGTGCCAGCAGCTTAGGGACAGGGAGGATGAACACTGAAGCTTTCTTT.

This rearrangement joins TRBV2 to TRBJ2-1; 9 bases map to TRBD2. V gave up 7 bases and J gave up 2 bases; unmatched junction bases: 6. The CDR3 is 15 amino acids. Germline V lookup: CDR1 SNHLY, CDR2 FYNNEI. CDR3 bases: TGTGCCAGCATCTCAATAGCGGGAGCCTACAATGAGCAGTTCTTC. This codes for CASISIAGAYNEQFF.

The CDR3 bases are TGTGCCAGCAGTAGCGGGGGGCCAGGAGGAGAGCAGTTCTTC. Residues: CASSSGGPGGEQFF. J is TRBJ2-1 and V is TRBV11-3, with 10 bases lining up with TRBD2. After removal of 6 bases from V and 10 bases from J, the junction contained 9 bases not matched to a gene. The CDR3 extends over 14 amino acids. CDR1 and CDR2 from the germline V gene are SGHNT and YENEEA. The full variable domain, in which reference TRBV11-3 and TRBJ2-1 provide the parts outside the CDR3, is EAGVVQSPRYKIIEKKQPVAFWCNPISGHNTLYWYLQNLGQGPELLIRYENEEAVDDSQLPKDRFSAERLKGVDSTLKIQPAELGDSAVYLCASSSGGPGGEQFFGPGTRLTVL.

The chain has TRBV10-3 and TRBJ2-7; TRBD1 might be the D (6 bases). The germline CDR1 and CDR2 sequences are ENHRY and SYGVKD. The V gene lost 4 bases and the J gene lost 3 bases, with 16 bases spanning the gap. The CDR3 is made up of 15 amino acids. The CDR3 DNA follows: TGTGCCATCAGTGGGGGGCACCCAGAACTCTACGAGCAGTACTTC. This sequence encodes CAISGGHPELYEQYF.

CDR3 bases: TGTGCCAGCAGCTTACAACCGTCTAATGAAAAACTGTTTTTT. Translation gives CASSLQPSNEKLFF. The chain uses TRBV11-2 and TRBJ1-4; D gene ambiguous. V lost 2 bases, J lost 3 bases, and 7 bases lay in between. Germline CDR1 is SGHAT and CDR2 is FQNNGV. The CDR3 is made up of 14 amino acids.

The genes are TRBV25-1 and TRBJ2-1; a weak D match, TRBD2 (6 bases). The ends were cut back, 3 bases at V and 5 bases at J, with 23 bases in the middle. CDR3 length equals 18 residues. Per germline, CDR1 MGHDK and CDR2 SYGVNS. CDR3 amino acids: CASSEWRGGRAFHNEQFF. The CDR3 coding sequence is TGTGCCAGCAGTGAGTGGCGGGGAGGTAGGGCGTTCCACAATGAGCAGTTCTTC.